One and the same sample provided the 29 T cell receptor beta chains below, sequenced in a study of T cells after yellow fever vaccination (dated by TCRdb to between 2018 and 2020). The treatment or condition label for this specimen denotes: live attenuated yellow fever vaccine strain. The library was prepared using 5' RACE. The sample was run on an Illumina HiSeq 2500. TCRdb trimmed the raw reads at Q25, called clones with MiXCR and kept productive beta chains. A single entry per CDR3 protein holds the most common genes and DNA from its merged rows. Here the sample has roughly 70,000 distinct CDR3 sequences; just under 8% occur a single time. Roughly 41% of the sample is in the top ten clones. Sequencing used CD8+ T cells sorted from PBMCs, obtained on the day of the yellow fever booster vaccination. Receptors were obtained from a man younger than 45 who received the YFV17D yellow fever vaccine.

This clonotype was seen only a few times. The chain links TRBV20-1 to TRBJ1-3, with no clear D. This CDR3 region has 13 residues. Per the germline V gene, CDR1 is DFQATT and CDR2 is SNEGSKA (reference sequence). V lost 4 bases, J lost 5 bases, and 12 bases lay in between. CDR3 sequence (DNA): TGCAGTGCTAACCTGATTGACAGAAACACCATATATTTT. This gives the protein CSANLIDRNTIYF.

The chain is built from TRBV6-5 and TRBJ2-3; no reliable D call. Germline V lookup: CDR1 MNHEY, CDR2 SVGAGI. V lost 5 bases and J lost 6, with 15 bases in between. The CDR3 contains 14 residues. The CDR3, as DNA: TGTGCCAGCAGTAACTACATCGTTGTGGATACGCAGTATTTT. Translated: CASSNYIVVDTQYF.

The CDR3 protein is CSARLPLGAGEQFF. CDR3 DNA sequence: TGCAGTGCTAGACTTCCCTTGGGAGCGGGTGAGCAGTTCTTC. V and J are TRBV20-1 and TRBJ2-1; D might be TRBD2 (6 bases). CDR1 is DFQATT, CDR2 SNEGSKA, per germline (reference sequence). CDR3 length: 14 residues. The V end lost 2 bases, the J end lost 9 bases, and 17 bases lay between the germline ends.

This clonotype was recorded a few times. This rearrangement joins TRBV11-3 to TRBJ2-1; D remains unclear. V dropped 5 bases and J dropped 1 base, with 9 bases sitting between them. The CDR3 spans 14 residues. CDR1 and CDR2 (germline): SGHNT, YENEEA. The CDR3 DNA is TGTGCCAGCAGCCCCCCGGAGTCCTACAATGAGCAGTTCTTC. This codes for CASSPPESYNEQFF. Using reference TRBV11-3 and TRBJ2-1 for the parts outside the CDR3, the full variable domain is EAGVVQSPRYKIIEKKQPVAFWCNPISGHNTLYWYLQNLGQGPELLIRYENEEAVDDSQLPKDRFSAERLKGVDSTLKIQPAELGDSAVYLCASSPPESYNEQFFGPGTRLTVL.

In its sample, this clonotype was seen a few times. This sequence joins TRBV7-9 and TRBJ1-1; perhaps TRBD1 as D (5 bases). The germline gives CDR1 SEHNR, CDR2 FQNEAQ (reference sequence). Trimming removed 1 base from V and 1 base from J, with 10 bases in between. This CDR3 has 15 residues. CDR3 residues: CASSLVGAKNTEAFF. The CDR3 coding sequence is TGTGCCAGCAGCTTAGTCGGGGCCAAGAACACTGAAGCTTTCTTT.

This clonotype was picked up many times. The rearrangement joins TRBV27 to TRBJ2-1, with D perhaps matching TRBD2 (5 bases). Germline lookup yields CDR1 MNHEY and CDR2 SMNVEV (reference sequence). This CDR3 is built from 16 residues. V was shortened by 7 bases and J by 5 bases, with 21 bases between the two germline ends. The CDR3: CASTYAAGSFNNEQFF. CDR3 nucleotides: TGTGCCAGCACCTACGCGGCGGGCAGCTTTAACAATGAGCAGTTCTTC.

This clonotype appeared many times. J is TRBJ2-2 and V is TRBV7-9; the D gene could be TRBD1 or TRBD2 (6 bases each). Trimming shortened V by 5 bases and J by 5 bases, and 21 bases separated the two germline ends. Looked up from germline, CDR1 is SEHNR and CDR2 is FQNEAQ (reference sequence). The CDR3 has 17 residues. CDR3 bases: TGTGCCAGCAGCCGTACAGGGACGGGAGAGTGGACCGGGGAGCTGTTTTTT. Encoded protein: CASSRTGTGEWTGELFF. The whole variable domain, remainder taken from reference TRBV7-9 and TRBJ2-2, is DTGVSQNPRHKITKRGQNVTFRCDPISEHNRLYWYRQTLGQGPEFLTYFQNEAQLEKSRLLSDRFSAERPKGSFSTLEIQRTEQGDSAMYLCASSRTGTGEWTGELFFGEGSRLTVL.

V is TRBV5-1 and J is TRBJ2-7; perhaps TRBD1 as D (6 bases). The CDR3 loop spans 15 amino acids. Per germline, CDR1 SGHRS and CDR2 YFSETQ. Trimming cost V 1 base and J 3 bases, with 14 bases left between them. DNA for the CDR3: TGCGCCAGCAGCTTGCCCTCCAAACAGGGCTACGAGCAGTACTTC. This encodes CASSLPSKQGYEQYF.

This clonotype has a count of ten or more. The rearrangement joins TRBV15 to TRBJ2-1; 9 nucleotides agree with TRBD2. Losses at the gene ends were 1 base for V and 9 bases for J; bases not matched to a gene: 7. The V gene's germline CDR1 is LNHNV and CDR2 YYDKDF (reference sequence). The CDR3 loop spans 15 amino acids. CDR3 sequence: CATSRGRREGGEQFF. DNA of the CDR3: TGTGCCACCAGCAGAGGGCGGCGGGAGGGCGGTGAGCAGTTCTTC.

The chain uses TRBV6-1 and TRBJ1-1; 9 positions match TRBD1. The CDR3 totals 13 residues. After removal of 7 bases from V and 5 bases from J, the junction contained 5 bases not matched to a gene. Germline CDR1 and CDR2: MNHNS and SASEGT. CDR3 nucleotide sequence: TGTGCCAGCACCTTACAGGGGGCTACTGAAGCTTTCTTT. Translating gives CASTLQGATEAFF.

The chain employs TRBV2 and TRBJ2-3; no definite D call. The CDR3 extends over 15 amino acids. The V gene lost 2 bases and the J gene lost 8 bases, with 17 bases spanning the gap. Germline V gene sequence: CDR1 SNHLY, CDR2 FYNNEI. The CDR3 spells CASSESDTFTGTQYF. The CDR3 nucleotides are TGTGCCAGCAGTGAATCAGACACTTTCACGGGTACGCAGTATTTT. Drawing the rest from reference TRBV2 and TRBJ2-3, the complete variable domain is EPEVTQTPSHQVTQMGQEVILRCVPISNHLYFYWYRQILGQKVEFLVSFYNNEISEKSEIFDDQFSVERPDGSNFTLKIRSTKLEDSAMYFCASSESDTFTGTQYFGPGTRLTVL.

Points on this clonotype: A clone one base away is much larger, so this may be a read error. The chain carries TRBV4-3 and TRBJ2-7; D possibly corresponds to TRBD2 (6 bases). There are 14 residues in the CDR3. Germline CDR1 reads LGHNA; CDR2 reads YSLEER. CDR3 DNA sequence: TGCGCCAGCAGCCCCGGGAGCGGTGGCGACGAGCAGTGCTTC. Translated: CASSPGSGGDEQCF.

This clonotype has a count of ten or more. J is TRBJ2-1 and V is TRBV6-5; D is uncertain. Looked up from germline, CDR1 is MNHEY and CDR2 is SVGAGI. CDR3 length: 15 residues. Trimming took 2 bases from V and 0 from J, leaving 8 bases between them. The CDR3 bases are TGTGCCAGCAGTTACACGCCAAGCTCCTACAATGAGCAGTTCTTC. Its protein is CASSYTPSSYNEQFF.

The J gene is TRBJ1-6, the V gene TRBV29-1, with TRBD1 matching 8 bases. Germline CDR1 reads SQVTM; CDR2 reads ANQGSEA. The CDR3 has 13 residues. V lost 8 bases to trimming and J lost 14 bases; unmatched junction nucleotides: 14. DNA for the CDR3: TGCAGCTCCCAGAAGGACAGGGAGCACACCCTCCACTTT. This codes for CSSQKDREHTLHF.

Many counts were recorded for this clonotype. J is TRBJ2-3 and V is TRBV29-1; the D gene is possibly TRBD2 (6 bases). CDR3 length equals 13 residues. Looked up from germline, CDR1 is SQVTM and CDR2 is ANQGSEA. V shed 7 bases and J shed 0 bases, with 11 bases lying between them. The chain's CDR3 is CSAEAGSTDTQYF. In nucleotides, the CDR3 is TGCAGCGCAGAAGCGGGTAGCACAGATACGCAGTATTTT.

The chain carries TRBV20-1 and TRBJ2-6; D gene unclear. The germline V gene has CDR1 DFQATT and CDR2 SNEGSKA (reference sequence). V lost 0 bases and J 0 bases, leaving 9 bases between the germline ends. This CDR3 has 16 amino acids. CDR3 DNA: TGCAGTGCTAGAGATAAAGCGACCTCTGGGGCCAACGTCCTGACTTTC. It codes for CSARDKATSGANVLTF.

The CDR3: CASSLGLGYNEQFF. In DNA, the CDR3 is TGTGCCAGCAGCTTAGGGTTAGGGTACAATGAGCAGTTCTTC. V gene TRBV11-2 combines with J gene TRBJ2-1, with D unclear. Per germline, CDR1 SGHAT and CDR2 FQNNGV. V was shortened by 1 base and J by 4 bases, with 8 bases between the two germline ends. This CDR3 has 14 amino acids. The whole variable domain, filled in from reference TRBV11-2 and TRBJ2-1, reads EAGVAQSPRYKIIEKRQSVAFWCNPISGHATLYWYQQILGQGPKLLIQFQNNGVVDDSQLPKDRFSAERLKGVDSTLKIQPAKLEDSAVYLCASSLGLGYNEQFFGPGTRLTVL.

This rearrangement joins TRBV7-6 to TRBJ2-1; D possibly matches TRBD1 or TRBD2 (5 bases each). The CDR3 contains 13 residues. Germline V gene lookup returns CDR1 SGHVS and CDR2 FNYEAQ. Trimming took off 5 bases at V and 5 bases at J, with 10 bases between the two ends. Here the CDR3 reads CASSPGTHNEQFF. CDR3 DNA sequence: TGTGCCAGCAGCCCGGGGACCCACAATGAGCAGTTCTTC.

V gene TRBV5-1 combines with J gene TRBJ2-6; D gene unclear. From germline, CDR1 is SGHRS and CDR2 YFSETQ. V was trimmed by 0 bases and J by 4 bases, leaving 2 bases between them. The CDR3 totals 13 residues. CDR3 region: CASSLAGANVLTF. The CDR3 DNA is TGCGCCAGCAGCTTGGCCGGGGCCAACGTCCTGACTTTC.

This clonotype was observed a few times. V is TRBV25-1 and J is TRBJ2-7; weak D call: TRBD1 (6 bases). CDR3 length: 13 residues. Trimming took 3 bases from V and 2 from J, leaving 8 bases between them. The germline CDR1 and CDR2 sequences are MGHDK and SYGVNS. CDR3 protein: CASSDWGPYEQYF. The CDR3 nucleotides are TGTGCCAGCAGTGATTGGGGGCCCTACGAGCAGTACTTC.

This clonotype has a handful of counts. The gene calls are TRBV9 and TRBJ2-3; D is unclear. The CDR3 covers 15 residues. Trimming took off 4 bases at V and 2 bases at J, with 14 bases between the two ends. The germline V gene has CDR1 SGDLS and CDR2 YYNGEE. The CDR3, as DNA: TGTGCCAGCAGCCGGGCGACGTCGGCCACAGATACGCAGTATTTT. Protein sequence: CASSRATSATDTQYF.

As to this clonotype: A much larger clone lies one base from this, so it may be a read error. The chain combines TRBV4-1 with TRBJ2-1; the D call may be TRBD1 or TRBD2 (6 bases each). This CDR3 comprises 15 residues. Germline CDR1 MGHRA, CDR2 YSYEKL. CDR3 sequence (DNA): TGCGACAGCAGCCGAGGGGGACTTTCCTACAATGAGCAGTTCTTC. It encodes CDSSRGGLSYNEQFF.

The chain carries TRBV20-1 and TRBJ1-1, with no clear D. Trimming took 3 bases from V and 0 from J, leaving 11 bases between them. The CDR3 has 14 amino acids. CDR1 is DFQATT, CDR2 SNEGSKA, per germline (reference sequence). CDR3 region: CSASSVVLNTEAFF. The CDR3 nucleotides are TGCAGTGCTAGCTCAGTGGTATTGAACACTGAAGCTTTCTTT.

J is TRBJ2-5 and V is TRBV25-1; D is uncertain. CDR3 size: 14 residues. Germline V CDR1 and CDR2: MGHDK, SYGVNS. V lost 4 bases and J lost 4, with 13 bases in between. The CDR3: CASSGSWTGETQYF. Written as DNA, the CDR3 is TGTGCCAGCAGTGGATCCTGGACCGGAGAGACCCAGTACTTC.

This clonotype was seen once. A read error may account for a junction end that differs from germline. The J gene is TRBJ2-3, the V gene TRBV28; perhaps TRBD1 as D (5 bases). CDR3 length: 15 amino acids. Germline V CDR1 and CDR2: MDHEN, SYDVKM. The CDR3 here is CTSSGHLGDTDTQYF. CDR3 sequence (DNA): TGTACCAGCAGTGGACATCTAGGTGACACAGATACGCAGTATTTT.

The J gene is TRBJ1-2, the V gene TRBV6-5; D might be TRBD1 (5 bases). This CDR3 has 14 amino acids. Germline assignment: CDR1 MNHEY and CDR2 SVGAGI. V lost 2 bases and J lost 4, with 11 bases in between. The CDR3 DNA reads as TGTGCCAGCAGTTACGTTCGAGGGACCTATGGCTACACCTTC. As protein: CASSYVRGTYGYTF.

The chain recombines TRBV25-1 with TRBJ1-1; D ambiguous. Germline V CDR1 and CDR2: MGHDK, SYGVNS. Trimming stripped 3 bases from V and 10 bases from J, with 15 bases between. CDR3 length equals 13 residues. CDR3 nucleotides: TGTGCCAGCAGTGACATGAAGGTGCCCTTAGCTTTCTTT. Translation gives CASSDMKVPLAFF.

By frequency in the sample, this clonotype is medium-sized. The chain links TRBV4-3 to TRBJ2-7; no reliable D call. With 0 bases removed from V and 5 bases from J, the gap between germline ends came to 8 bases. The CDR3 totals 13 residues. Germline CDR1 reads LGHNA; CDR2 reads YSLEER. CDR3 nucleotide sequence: TGCGCCAGCAGCCAAGACTACCAACACGAGCAGTACTTC. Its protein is CASSQDYQHEQYF.

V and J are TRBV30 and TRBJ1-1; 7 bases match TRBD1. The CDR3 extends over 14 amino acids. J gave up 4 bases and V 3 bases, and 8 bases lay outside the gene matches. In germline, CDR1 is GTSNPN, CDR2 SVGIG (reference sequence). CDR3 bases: TGTGCCTGGAGCGGCGACAGGGATCCCACTGAAGCTTTCTTT. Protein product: CAWSGDRDPTEAFF. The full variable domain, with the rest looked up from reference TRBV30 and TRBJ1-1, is SQTIHQWPATLVQPVGSPLSLECTVEGTSNPNLYWYRQAAGRGLQLLFYSVGIGQISSEVPQNLSASRPQDRQFILSSKKLLLSDSGFYLCAWSGDRDPTEAFFGQGTRLTVV.